These 10 T cell receptor beta chains originate from one sample sequenced in a study of Ad26.COV2.S vaccination and SARS-CoV-2 variants. Only in-frame clones appear in the TCRdb table, and some are missing; sequencing was by immunoSEQ multiplex PCR. The sample consists of about 350,000 clones, 92% of them appearing once. The specimen comprised peripheral blood, sampled after recovery from COVID-19. These receptors were collected from a human donor who had recovered from COVID-19.

In the case of this clone: The junction shows a germline mismatch at one end, possibly a read error. V is TRBV4-1 and J is TRBJ1-3; D might be TRBD1 (6 bases). This CDR3 has 17 amino acids. Germline V lookup: CDR1 MGHRA, CDR2 YSYEKL. In nucleotides, the CDR3 is TGCGCCAGCAGCGAAGACCGAGGGGGACACTCTGGAAACACCATATATTTT. It specifies CASSEDRGGHSGNTIYF.

The chain combines TRBV27 with TRBJ1-5; D is ambiguous. Trimming removed 8 bases from V and 5 bases from J, with 16 bases in between. Per germline, CDR1 MNHEY and CDR2 SMNVEV (reference sequence). The length of the CDR3 is 14 residues. The DNA for the CDR3 is TGTGCCAGCGGTAAGGACCTACCTGATCAGCCCCAGCATTTT. It codes for CASGKDLPDQPQHF.

This clone was seen once. The chain carries TRBV9 and TRBJ1-1; TRBD1 might be the D (5 bases). The V and J ends lost 2 bases and 5 bases respectively, with 7 bases between them. The CDR3 loop spans 12 amino acids. From germline, CDR1 is SGDLS and CDR2 YYNGEE. The CDR3 DNA reads TGTGCCAGCAGCGTCGGGGCAACTGAAGCTTTCTTT. This gives the protein CASSVGATEAFF.

The sample holds a few counts of this clone. The chain joins TRBV27 to TRBJ1-2; TRBD1 matches at 7 bases. CDR3 length: 16 residues. V shed 5 bases, J shed 5 bases, and the junction held 14 bases outside the gene matches. The germline gives CDR1 MNHEY, CDR2 SMNVEV (reference sequence). The CDR3 DNA reads TGTGCCAGCAGTCCCCGACAGGGATTTAAAGAGTATGGCTACACCTTC. It specifies CASSPRQGFKEYGYTF.

The J gene is TRBJ2-7, the V gene TRBV7-9; tentative D call: TRBD1 (5 bases). V was shortened by 4 bases and J by 2 bases, with 9 bases between the two germline ends. Per germline, CDR1 SEHNR and CDR2 FQNEAQ (reference sequence). CDR3 length equals 13 residues. In DNA form, the CDR3 reads TGTGCCAGCAGCTCCTCGACAGCCTACGAGCAGTACTTC. Its protein is CASSSSTAYEQYF.

The rearrangement joins TRBV6-1 to TRBJ2-2, with D maybe TRBD1 (6 bases). The germline gives CDR1 MNHNS, CDR2 SASEGT. CDR3 length: 13 residues. V was pared by 3 bases and J by 6 bases, with 8 bases between. CDR3: CASSEGAAGELFF. CDR3 DNA: TGTGCCAGCAGTGAGGGGGCTGCCGGGGAGCTGTTTTTT.

V and J are TRBV6-5 and TRBJ1-2; possibly TRBD1 for D (6 bases). The V end was cut by 6 bases, the J end by 0 bases, with 11 bases between. The CDR3 is 14 residues long. The germline gives CDR1 MNHEY, CDR2 SVGAGI. CDR3: CASSVQGTNYGYTF. CDR3 in DNA: TGTGCCAGCAGCGTACAGGGAACTAACTATGGCTACACCTTC.

The rearrangement links TRBV12-3 or TRBV12-4 to TRBJ1-1, with no clear D. V shed 3 bases and J shed 7 bases, with 12 bases lying between them. The length of the CDR3 is 13 residues. CDR3 region: CASSLRSVREAFF. CDR3 bases: TGTGCCAGCAGTTTGAGGTCGGTCCGTGAAGCTTTCTTT.

This chain joins TRBV15 and TRBJ2-3, with no clear D. This CDR3 has 13 residues. V was cut by 5 bases and J by 11 bases, with 17 bases left in between. Germline-derived CDR1 and CDR2 are LNHNV and YYDKDF (reference sequence). CDR3 loop: CATSDRITRLQYF. In nucleotides, the CDR3 is TGTGCCACCAGCGACCGGATTACTCGTTTGCAGTATTTT.

The chain combines TRBV9 with TRBJ2-5; D is uncertain. The CDR3 consists of 14 residues. Germline CDR1 and CDR2: SGDLS and YYNGEE. V was shortened by 4 bases and J by 5 bases, with 15 bases between the two germline ends. CDR3 coding DNA: TGTGCCAGCAGCCCCTCGACCAAAGGGGAGACCCAGTACTTC. It is translated as CASSPSTKGETQYF. The complete variable domain, with remaining parts taken from reference TRBV9 and TRBJ2-5, reads DSGVTQTPKHLITATGQRVTLRCSPRSGDLSVYWYQQSLDQGLQFLIQYYNGEERAKGNILERFSAQQFPDLHSELNLSSLELGDSALYFCASSPSTKGETQYFGPGTRLLVL.